This T cell receptor (beta chain) was identified in a study of CD8+ T cells in alopecia areata. This clone showed up just once. After isolation, RNA underwent reverse transcription to generate cDNA as the sequencing template. The repertoire was sequenced with immunoSEQ multiplex PCR; TCRdb's copy has only in-frame clones and lacks some. The table shows about 100,000 clones, with roughly 46% occurring only once. Sample treatment: oral pan-JAK inhibitor, 5-10 mg twice daily. Patients with alopecia areata provided lesional scalp punch biopsies as well as peripheral blood. Trimming took 0 bases from V and 10 from J, leaving 13 bases between them. The germline V gene encodes CDR1 GTSNPN and CDR2 SVGIG (reference sequence). This CDR3 has 13 residues.

This specimen consisted of CD8+ T cells sorted from blood, obtained at week 24, from a patient treated with tofacitinib. The chain couples TRBV30 to TRBJ2-1; a possible D gene is TRBD2 (6 bases). The sequence came from a human donor with alopecia areata. The CDR3 spells CAWSVTSPVEQFF. CDR3 sequence (DNA): TGTGCCTGGAGTGTAACTAGCCCCGTCGAGCAGTTCTTC.